Below, 9 T cell receptor beta chains from the same sample are listed, as sequenced in a study of metastatic and nonmetastatic thyroid tumors. TCRdb called clones again from the PCR reads with MiXCR. Among 30,000 or so clones listed, around a fifth were seen once. Each patient went into thyroid surgery without having received any treatment. Sequences were obtained from blood. The receptor set was obtained from a female donor with papillary thyroid cancer or a benign thyroid nodule (not recorded which). Some clones in this sample may be carry-over from other donors' samples.

This clone was counted ten times or more. This chain connects TRBV20-1 to TRBJ1-5; D unresolved. CDR1 DFQATT and CDR2 SNEGSKA come from the germline V gene (reference sequence). The V and J ends lost 6 bases and 1 base respectively, with 10 bases between them. This CDR3 is built from 13 residues. The CDR3 sequence is CSAALGSNQPQHF. In nucleotides, the CDR3 is TGCAGTGCGGCCCTTGGAAGCAATCAGCCCCAGCATTTT.

This sequence joins TRBV12-3 or TRBV12-4 and TRBJ2-2; TRBD1 aligns across 10 bases. The CDR3 sequence is 14 residues long. V lost 6 bases and J lost 5; bases outside the gene matches: 3. The CDR3 region is CASRTGGRTGELFF. The CDR3 bases are TGTGCCAGCAGGACAGGGGGCAGGACCGGGGAGCTGTTTTTT.

This clone was recorded many times. The chain uses TRBV28 and TRBJ2-1; D might be TRBD1 or TRBD2, each matching 5 bases. This CDR3 contains 13 residues. The germline V gene has CDR1 MDHEN and CDR2 SYDVKM. The V end was cut by 7 bases, the J end by 7 bases, with 14 bases between. DNA of the CDR3: TGTGCCAGCACTGGGGGAGCGCAGAATGAGCAGTTCTTC. This codes for CASTGGAQNEQFF.

This CDR3 reads CACTRPLTNYGYTF. Written as DNA, the CDR3 is TGTGCCTGCACCAGGCCCTTAACTAACTATGGCTACACCTTC. This chain links TRBV30 with TRBJ1-2; no clear D. This CDR3 has 14 amino acids. The V gene lost 6 bases and the J gene lost 0 bases, with 14 bases spanning the gap. CDR1 and CDR2 from the germline V gene are GTSNPN and SVGIG (reference sequence).

The gene calls are TRBV11-2 and TRBJ1-2, with 12 bases lining up with TRBD1. Germline V CDR1 and CDR2: SGHAT, FQNNGV. Germline trimming cut 4 bases from V and 8 bases from J; bases unmatched to any gene: 5. This CDR3 is built from 14 residues. The chain's CDR3 is CASSWGQGAGGYTF. The CDR3 DNA reads TGTGCCAGCAGCTGGGGACAGGGGGCTGGAGGCTACACCTTC.

This clone was seen a few times. V is TRBV25-1 and J is TRBJ2-7, with D perhaps assigned TRBD1 or TRBD2 (5 bases each). The CDR3 covers 13 residues. Germline CDR1 is MGHDK and CDR2 is SYGVNS. Trimming shortened V by 3 bases and J by 5 bases, and 11 bases separated the two germline ends. The CDR3 DNA is TGTGCCAGCAGTGAGGGCAGGGACCACGAGCAGTACTTC. The encoded protein is CASSEGRDHEQYF.

At least ten counts were recorded for this clone. The chain couples TRBV6-6 to TRBJ1-5; D gene unclear. V was pared by 2 bases and J by 3 bases, with 8 bases between. The CDR3 extends over 14 amino acids. Germline loops: CDR1 MNHNY, CDR2 SVGAGI (reference sequence). CDR3: CASSYRVDNQPQHF. The DNA for the CDR3 is TGTGCCAGCAGTTACAGGGTAGACAATCAGCCCCAGCATTTT.

The chain employs TRBV20-1 and TRBJ1-5; 9 positions match TRBD1. From germline, CDR1 is DFQATT and CDR2 SNEGSKA (reference sequence). The CDR3 runs to 13 residues. V was clipped by 5 bases and J by 3 bases; unmatched bases: 2. The DNA for the CDR3 is TGCAGTGCTGACAGGGGGGTCAATCAGCCCCAGCATTTT. It specifies CSADRGVNQPQHF.

This clone was seen only a few times. The chain has TRBV12-3 or TRBV12-4 and TRBJ2-3; D is perhaps TRBD1 (6 bases). Trimming shortened V by 6 bases and J by 1 base, and 11 bases separated the two germline ends. CDR3 length equals 14 residues. The CDR3, as DNA: TGTGCCAGCAGCCGTAAGGGGGGCACAGATACGCAGTATTTT. Its protein product is CASSRKGGTDTQYF.